This record looks at one T cell receptor beta chain sequence and its context. The germline gene is not matched at one end of the junction; a read error may be the cause. Germline V gene sequence: CDR1 SGHVS, CDR2 FNYEAQ. CDR3 length: 15 amino acids. This specimen comes from a study of control samples from healthy donors and cancer patients. Data came from immunoSEQ multiplex PCR; TCRdb stores just in-frame clones and leaves some out. This sample carries about 65,000 clones, approximately 90% of them seen once, and the ten largest clones take roughly 1.2%. The chain has TRBV7-6 and TRBJ2-7; 7 nucleotides align to TRBD1. This sequence was found in a woman in her forties or fifties with colorectal cancer. Sequencing was performed on PBMCs. CDR3: CASSLAQGLSFEQYF. The CDR3 nucleotides read TGTGCCAGCAGCTTAGCACAGGGGCTTTCCTTCGAGCAGTACTTC.